The 8 T cell receptor beta chains given below trace back to one sample, sequenced in a study of memory CD4+ T cells and cytomegalovirus serostatus. The sort gate was single viable CD3+CD4+CD8-CD45RO+ cells for memory CD4+ T cells. The table came from immunoSEQ multiplex PCR; TCRdb's copy has only in-frame clones and leaves some out. In the table there are about 75,000 clones, approximately 78% of which are singletons. The sequencing input was memory CD4+ T cells from blood. These receptors were obtained from an adult in good health and CMV-seropositive.

V usage is TRBV14 and J usage is TRBJ2-4; D uncertain. This CDR3 is 13 amino acids long. The V gene's germline CDR1 is SGHDN and CDR2 FVKESK. V dropped 4 bases and J dropped 0 bases, with 4 bases sitting between them. The CDR3 nucleotides read TGTGCCAGCAGCCCCTTAGCCAAAAACATTCAGTACTTC. It translates to CASSPLAKNIQYF.

The rearrangement joins TRBV29-1 to TRBJ1-4, with D possibly being TRBD1 (5 bases). The CDR3 contains 13 residues. The V and J ends lost 1 base and 8 bases respectively, with 11 bases between them. Germline V lookup: CDR1 SQVTM, CDR2 ANQGSEA. CDR3 sequence: CSVEGQGDEKLFF. Written as DNA, the CDR3 is TGCAGCGTTGAAGGTCAGGGTGACGAAAAACTGTTTTTT.

The chain is built from TRBV7-9 and TRBJ2-3; possible D gene TRBD2, 5 bases. The CDR3 loop spans 16 amino acids. Germline V gene lookup returns CDR1 SEHNR and CDR2 FQNEAQ (reference sequence). V was trimmed by 6 bases and J by 0 bases, leaving 16 bases between them. The CDR3 loop is CASRGKLGASTDTQYF. The CDR3, as DNA: TGTGCCAGCAGAGGTAAACTAGGAGCTAGCACAGATACGCAGTATTTT.

Comments on this clone: A junction boundary mismatches the germline segment, possibly from a read error. V is TRBV6-1 and J is TRBJ1-1; perhaps TRBD1 as D (5 bases). There are 15 residues in the CDR3. The germline V gene has CDR1 MNHNS and CDR2 SASEGT. CDR3 residues: CASREGTFMNTEAFF. In DNA, the CDR3 is TGTGCCAGCAGGGAAGGGACTTTTATGAACACTGAAGCTTTCTTT.

The V and J genes are TRBV10-1 and TRBJ2-5; D unclear. Per germline, CDR1 WNHNN and CDR2 SYGVQD (reference sequence). This CDR3 is built from 13 residues. With 2 bases removed from V and 5 bases from J, the gap between germline ends came to 9 bases. CDR3 sequence reads: CASSEVPGETQYF. The CDR3 nucleotides read TGCGCCAGCAGTGAGGTACCTGGGGAGACCCAGTACTTC.

The chain is built from TRBV27 and TRBJ2-2, with TRBD1 identical over 7 bases. This CDR3 has 18 residues. V was clipped by 4 bases and J by 5 bases; unmatched bases: 16. Germline values: CDR1 MNHEY, CDR2 SMNVEV (reference sequence). Here the CDR3 DNA reads TGTGCCAGCAGTTACAGGGACAGTGGATCTATGGTGACCGGGGAGCTGTTTTTT. Protein sequence: CASSYRDSGSMVTGELFF.

This clone was found once. This sequence joins TRBV5-5 and TRBJ2-5, with 11 bases identical to TRBD2. The CDR3 has 17 amino acids. J was trimmed by 5 bases and V by 0 bases; bases with no gene match: 9. The germline CDR1 and CDR2 sequences are SGHKS and YYEKEE (reference sequence). Written as DNA, the CDR3 is TGTGCCAGCAGCTTGGCCGGTAGCGGGGGGGCGAGGGAGACCCAGTACTTC. Translating gives CASSLAGSGGARETQYF.

The chain has TRBV7-8 and TRBJ2-1; no reliable D call. V dropped 6 bases and J dropped 0 bases, with 12 bases sitting between them. Looked up from germline, CDR1 is SGHVS and CDR2 is FQNEAQ. This CDR3 spans 15 amino acids. DNA for the CDR3: TGTGCCAGCAGTTCTAGTCAACGCTCCTACAATGAGCAGTTCTTC. It yields the protein CASSSSQRSYNEQFF.